One and the same sample provided the 14 T cell receptor beta chains below, sequenced in a study of blood T cells in healthy people across ages. The use of a sample-barcoded 5' primer and a J-beta primer mix characterized a second PCR of roughly 7 to 11 cycles. TCRdb analysed the 5' RACE reads with MiXCR anew, one entry per CDR3 protein. This sample yields approximately 830,000 distinct CDR3 sequences, of which 62% are seen a single time; 28% belongs to the top ten. The sample consisted of blood. The source of these receptors is a man aged 30 to 39 in good health.

The chain carries TRBV7-8 and TRBJ2-1; D might be TRBD1 or TRBD2, each matching 5 bases. V lost 1 base, J lost 5 bases, and 12 bases lay in between. The CDR3 is made up of 15 amino acids. Germline V gene lookup returns CDR1 SGHVS and CDR2 FQNEAQ. The CDR3 nucleotides read TGTGCCAGCAGCTTAGGCGGAAGGGACGACAATGAGCAGTTCTTC. Protein product: CASSLGGRDDNEQFF.

The V gene is TRBV9, the J gene TRBJ2-5, with a weak D call TRBD1 (6 bases). Trimming took off 0 bases at V and 7 bases at J, with 13 bases between the two ends. The CDR3 runs 14 residues. In germline, CDR1 is SGDLS, CDR2 YYNGEE. The chain's CDR3 is CASSVGQDGATQYF. The CDR3 DNA reads TGTGCCAGCAGCGTAGGACAGGATGGGGCGACCCAGTACTTC.

The chain combines TRBV4-3 with TRBJ2-2; unclear D gene. Trimming took off 0 bases at V and 6 bases at J, with 8 bases between the two ends. The CDR3 runs 14 residues. Germline values: CDR1 LGHNA, CDR2 YSLEER. The CDR3 DNA is TGCGCCAGCAGCCAAGACCGATCCTCCGGGGAGCTGTTTTTT. The encoded protein is CASSQDRSSGELFF.

V and J are TRBV4-3 and TRBJ2-7; D call uncertain. The CDR3 contains 15 residues. Germline V gives CDR1 LGHNA, CDR2 YSLEER. Trimming took off 0 bases at V and 0 bases at J, with 9 bases between the two ends. This CDR3 is CASSQEGEPSYEQYF. The CDR3 coding sequence is TGCGCCAGCAGCCAAGAGGGCGAGCCCTCCTACGAGCAGTACTTC.

The sample holds a few counts of this clonotype. The chain employs TRBV20-1 and TRBJ2-3; D ambiguous. Germline CDR1 DFQATT, CDR2 SNEGSKA (reference sequence). The CDR3 is 12 residues long. The CDR3 is CSPSIRADTQYF. CDR3 coding DNA: TGCAGCCCTTCGATTAGGGCAGATACGCAGTATTTT.

This sequence joins TRBV29-1 and TRBJ2-4; D perhaps matches TRBD1 (5 bases). The J call is doubtful: the DNA matches TRBJ2-7 better. The CDR3 spans 12 residues. The germline V gene has CDR1 SQVTM and CDR2 ANQGSEA. CDR3 sequence reads: CSVRTHSYEQYF. Here the CDR3 DNA reads TGCAGCGTTCGGACACACTCCTACGAGCAGTACTTC.

This clonotype was found once. The V and J genes are TRBV6-2 or TRBV6-3 and TRBJ2-3; TRBD2 matches at 7 bases. Trimming took 2 bases from V and 14 from J; bases not matched to a gene: 10. This CDR3 has 13 residues. In germline, CDR1 is MNHEY, CDR2 SVGEGT. The DNA of the CDR3 is TGTGCCAGCAGTTACAGCGAAAGCGGGGCCCGGTATTTT. This encodes CASSYSESGARYF.

The gene calls are TRBV4-3 and TRBJ2-7, with 9 positions matching TRBD2. Germline assignment: CDR1 LGHNA and CDR2 YSLEER. This CDR3 is built from 16 residues. Trimming removed 2 bases from V and 4 bases from J; junction bases left unmatched: 9. The CDR3, as DNA: TGCGCCAGCAGCCAAAGAGGCGGGGGGGCTATTTACGAGCAGTACTTC. Its protein product is CASSQRGGGAIYEQYF.

The rearrangement uses TRBV10-3 and TRBJ1-2; TRBD1 matches at 9 bases. Germline CDR1 ENHRY, CDR2 SYGVKD. The ends lost 6 bases at V and 6 bases at J; junction bases unmatched: 5. The CDR3 consists of 13 residues. The CDR3 nucleotides are TGTGCCATCAGGGGGACAGGGATGGATGGCTACACCTTC. The encoded protein is CAIRGTGMDGYTF.

As regards this clonotype: A much larger clone differs from this one at a single base, so this may be a read error. The genes are TRBV20-1 and TRBJ2-7; 10 bases line up with TRBD2. The CDR3 contains 15 residues. V shed 6 bases and J 10 bases; nucleotides not matched to a gene: 18. In germline, CDR1 is DFQATT, CDR2 SNEGSKA (reference sequence). The DNA for the CDR3 is TGCAGTGCCTCCCTTCCGGGACTAGCGAGGGAGGCCCAGTACTTC. Translation: CSASLPGLAREAQYF.

This clonotype was seen only a few times. The rearrangement joins TRBV7-2 to TRBJ2-3, with 10 bases that match TRBD2. The ends lost 2 bases at V and 0 bases at J; junction bases unmatched: 5. This CDR3 region has 17 residues. Germline lookup yields CDR1 SGHTA and CDR2 FQGNSA. CDR3 DNA sequence: TGTGCCAGCAGCTTATACCTAGCGGGGGCGAGCACAGATACGCAGTATTTT. Protein: CASSLYLAGASTDTQYF.

In this sample, this clonotype turned up once. This CDR3 is CASSQVEGTDTQYF. The CDR3 DNA reads as TGCGCCAGCAGCCAAGTAGAGGGCACAGATACGCAGTATTTT. The rearrangement links TRBV4-3 to TRBJ2-3; D is unresolved. The CDR3 has 14 residues. Germline CDR1 reads LGHNA; CDR2 reads YSLEER. Trimming stripped 1 base from V and 1 base from J, with 6 bases between.

The chain recombines TRBV15 with TRBJ2-5; TRBD1 is a possible D gene (5 bases). The germline V gene encodes CDR1 LNHNV and CDR2 YYDKDF (reference sequence). The CDR3 runs to 15 residues. Trimming cost V 5 bases and J 0 bases, with 13 bases left between them. This CDR3 reads CATSGRQTYQETQYF. CDR3 nucleotides: TGTGCCACCAGCGGCCGACAGACCTACCAAGAGACCCAGTACTTC.

In this sample, this clonotype turned up many times. V gene TRBV12-3 or TRBV12-4 combines with J gene TRBJ2-5; 8 bases map to TRBD1. The CDR3 has 14 residues. Germline trimming cut 3 bases from V and 1 base from J; bases unmatched to any gene: 1. The CDR3 region has the DNA TGTGCCAGCAGTTTGACAGGGGTCCAAGAGACCCAGTACTTC. Translated, it gives CASSLTGVQETQYF.